Here is one TCR beta chain with its context. The sample belongs to a study of blood T cell repertoires in COVID-19. Study in general: Sources were T cells, B-cell-depleted T cells, or PBMCs; the material itself was cDNA or gDNA.

The CDR3 loop spans 16 amino acids. The germline V gene encodes CDR1 MNHEY and CDR2 SMNVEV (reference sequence). V was shortened by 6 bases and J by 5 bases, with 23 bases between the two germline ends. Original processing notes: From reference gene primer amplification, estimates of nucleated cell counts were derived. Generated by immunoSEQ multiplex PCR, the TCRdb table keeps only in-frame clones and is missing some. The V and J calls and clone size are taken from that table; D and trimming were inferred from the DNA. The sample lists approximately 90,000 clones, about 91% occurring once. The sequencing input was peripheral blood. This TCR was recovered from a man aged 55 to 69 with acute or convalescent COVID-19. The J gene is TRBJ2-7, the V gene TRBV27, with a possible D match to TRBD1 (6 bases). The CDR3, as DNA: TGTGCCAGCAGCCATTACCTGGGGGCTAGTCGCCACGAGCAGTACTTC. Its protein product is CASSHYLGASRHEQYF.